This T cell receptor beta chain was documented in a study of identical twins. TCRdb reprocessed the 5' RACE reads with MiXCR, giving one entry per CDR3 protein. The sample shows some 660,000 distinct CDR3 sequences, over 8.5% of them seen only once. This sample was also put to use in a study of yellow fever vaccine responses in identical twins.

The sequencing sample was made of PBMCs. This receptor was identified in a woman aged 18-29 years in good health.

The CDR3 loop reads CASGLGGRAYNEQFF. CDR3 nucleotide sequence: TGTGCTAGTGGTTTAGGCGGGAGGGCATACAATGAGCAGTTCTTC. The gene calls are TRBV12-5 and TRBJ2-1; 9 bases match TRBD2. Trimming took 3 bases from V and 4 from J; bases not matched to a gene: 4. Germline V gene lookup returns CDR1 LGHNT and CDR2 FRNRAP. CDR3 size: 15 residues.